Sequencing of this T cell receptor (beta chain) was carried out in a study of T-cell reconstitution after alpha-beta-depleted transplantation in children. Preparation of the TCRbeta library involved a method that used unique molecular identifiers. In TCRdb, the PCR reads were re-called with MiXCR into one record per CDR3 protein. Found here are roughly 570,000 distinct CDR3 sequences, 25% to 30% of them singletons; the top ten hold under 45%. This clonotype was seen only a few times. CDR3 length: 18 residues. Trimming took 6 bases from V and 0 from J, leaving 18 bases between them. Per the germline V gene, CDR1 is LGHNA and CDR2 is YNFKEQ.

J is TRBJ1-6 and V is TRBV4-2; a weak D match, TRBD1 (5 bases). This TCR derives from a boy in the first two years of life with Wiskott-Aldrich syndrome, due to receive a stem cell transplant. The material sequenced was PBMCs, taken before TCRalphabeta/CD19-depleted stem cell transplant. The CDR3 here is CASSGGRGDSSYNSPLHF. CDR3 DNA sequence: TGTGCCAGCAGTGGGGGACGGGGCGACAGCTCCTATAATTCACCCCTCCACTTT.